This TCR beta chain was recovered during a study of cytomegalovirus exposure and HLA in healthy donors. Study-wide points: Cytomegalovirus-associated TCR beta chains were listed, numbering under 200.

Note on this clone: The antigen remains undetermined.

Assay used: immunoSEQ multiplex PCR; TCRdb lists only in-frame clones, some missing. The sample comprises about 360,000 clones, 80% to 90% of which are singletons, and 0.83% rests with the top ten. Per the germline V gene, CDR1 is MNHNS and CDR2 is SASEGT. Trimming took off 7 bases at V and 4 bases at J, with 13 bases between the two ends. The CDR3 length is 13 residues. This clonotype originated in a woman between 18 and 29 years old in good health and CMV-seronegative. Input material: PBMCs. The gene calls are TRBV6-1 and TRBJ1-2; weak D call: TRBD1 (5 bases). The CDR3 nucleotides are TGTGCCAGCACCCCAGGGCCATCCTATGGCTACACCTTC. Protein sequence: CASTPGPSYGYTF.